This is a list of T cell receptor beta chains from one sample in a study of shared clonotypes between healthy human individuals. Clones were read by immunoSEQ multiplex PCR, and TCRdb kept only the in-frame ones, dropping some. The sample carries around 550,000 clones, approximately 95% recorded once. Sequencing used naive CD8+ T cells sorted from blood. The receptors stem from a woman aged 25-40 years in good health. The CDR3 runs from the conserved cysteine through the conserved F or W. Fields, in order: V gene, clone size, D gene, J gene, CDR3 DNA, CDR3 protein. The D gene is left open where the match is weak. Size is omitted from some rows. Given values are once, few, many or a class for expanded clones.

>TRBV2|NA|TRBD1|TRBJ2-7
TGTGCCAGCAGTGAAAGACCGGGACAGAGCTACGAGCAGTACTTC
CASSERPGQSYEQYF
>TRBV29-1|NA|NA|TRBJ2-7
TGCAGCGTCCAATTTGCGGACCGGGGGTACGAGCAGTACTTC
CSVQFADRGYEQYF
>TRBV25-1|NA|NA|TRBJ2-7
TGTGCCAGCAGTGAATGGGGGGAATTAGGTGACGAGCAGTACTTC
CASSEWGELGDEQYF
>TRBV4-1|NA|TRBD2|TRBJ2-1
TGCGCCAGCAGCCAATTACTAGCGGGACCCGATGAGCAGTTCTTC
CASSQLLAGPDEQFF
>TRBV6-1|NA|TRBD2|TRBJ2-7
TGTGCCAGCAGGGAAGATATAGCGGGAGAGAAGTACGAGCAGTACTTC
CASREDIAGEKYEQYF
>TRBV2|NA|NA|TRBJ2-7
TGTGCCAGCAGAGGTCTAGCGGAGCAGTACTTC
CASRGLAEQYF
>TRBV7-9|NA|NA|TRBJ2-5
TGTGCCAGCAGCTTGACGGCCGGGGAGACCCAGTACTTC
CASSLTAGETQYF
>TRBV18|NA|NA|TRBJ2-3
TGTGCCAGCTCACCACGGGAGACAGATACGCAGTATTTT
CASSPRETDTQYF
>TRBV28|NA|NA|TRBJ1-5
TGTGCCAGCAGTTTATGGGTGGGGGATCAGCCCCAGCATTTT
CASSLWVGDQPQHF
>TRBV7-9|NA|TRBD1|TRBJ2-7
TGTGCCAGCAGCTTAGGAGTTTCAGGGGACAGAAGCTCCTACGAGCAGTACTTC
CASSLGVSGDRSSYEQYF
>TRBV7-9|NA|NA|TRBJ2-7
TGTGCCAGCGGCGACGACAGATACGAGCAGTACTTC
CASGDDRYEQYF
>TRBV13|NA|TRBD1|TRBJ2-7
TGTGCCAGCAGCTTTTCGGGACAGGGGGCCTACGAGCAGTACTTC
CASSFSGQGAYEQYF
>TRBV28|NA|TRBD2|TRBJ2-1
TGTGCCAGCATCCCCGGAGCGGGAGGGCCGAGGAATGAGCAGTTCTTC
CASIPGAGGPRNEQFF
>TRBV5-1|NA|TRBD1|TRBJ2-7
TGCGCCAGCAGCTTGGAAGGGACAGTCTACTACGAGCAGTACTTC
CASSLEGTVYYEQYF
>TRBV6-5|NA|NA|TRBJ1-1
TGTGCCAGCAGTTACTCGGGGATTACGAACACTGAAGCTTTCTTT
CASSYSGITNTEAFF
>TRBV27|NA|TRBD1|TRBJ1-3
TGTGCCAGCAGTCCAGGGGGAGGGGTAAACACCATATATTTT
CASSPGGGVNTIYF
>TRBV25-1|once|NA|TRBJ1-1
TGTGCCAGCAGGACCCTCCGGGGGGCGAACACTGAAGCTTTCTTT
CASRTLRGANTEAFF
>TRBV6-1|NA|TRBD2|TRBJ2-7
TGTGCCACCGGGGTCTGGGGGGGCTCCTACGAGCAGTACTTC
CATGVWGGSYEQYF
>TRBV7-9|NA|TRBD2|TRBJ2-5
TGTGCCAGCAGCTCGACTAGCGGGAGGGCCGGGGAGACCCAGTACTTC
CASSSTSGRAGETQYF
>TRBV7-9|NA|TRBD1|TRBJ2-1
TGTGCCAGCAGCTTACTCTGGGACAGAGACTACAATGAGCAGTTCTTC
CASSLLWDRDYNEQFF
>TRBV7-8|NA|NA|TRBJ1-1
TGTGCCAGCAGCTTAACGGAAAACACTGAAGCTTTCTTT
CASSLTENTEAFF
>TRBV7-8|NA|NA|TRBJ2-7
TGTGCCAGCAGCTCCCCGTCCAGGGGGGACAACGAGCAGTACTTC
CASSSPSRGDNEQYF
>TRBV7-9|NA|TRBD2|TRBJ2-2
TGTGCCAGCAGCCCCCGGACTAGCGGGAGTATCACCGGGGAGCTGTTTTTT
CASSPRTSGSITGELFF
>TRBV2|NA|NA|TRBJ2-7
TGTGCCAGCAGTGAAGCGTATAGGGACGGACTCTACGAGCAGTACTTC
CASSEAYRDGLYEQYF
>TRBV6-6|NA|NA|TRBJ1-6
TGTGCCAGCAGACAATACACTAATTCACCCCTCCACTTT
CASRQYTNSPLHF
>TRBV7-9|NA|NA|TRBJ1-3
TGTGCCAGCAGCTACCTGACAGGAGGCGGAGAAGGAAACACCATATATTTT
CASSYLTGGGEGNTIYF
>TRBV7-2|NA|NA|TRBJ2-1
TGTGCCAGCAGCTTAGCGCAAGTCCACTCCTTCGACAATGAGCAGTTCTTC
CASSLAQVHSFDNEQFF
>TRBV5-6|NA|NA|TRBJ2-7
TGTGCCAGCAGCTTGATGCAGGGGCGCTCCTACGAGCAGTACTTC
CASSLMQGRSYEQYF